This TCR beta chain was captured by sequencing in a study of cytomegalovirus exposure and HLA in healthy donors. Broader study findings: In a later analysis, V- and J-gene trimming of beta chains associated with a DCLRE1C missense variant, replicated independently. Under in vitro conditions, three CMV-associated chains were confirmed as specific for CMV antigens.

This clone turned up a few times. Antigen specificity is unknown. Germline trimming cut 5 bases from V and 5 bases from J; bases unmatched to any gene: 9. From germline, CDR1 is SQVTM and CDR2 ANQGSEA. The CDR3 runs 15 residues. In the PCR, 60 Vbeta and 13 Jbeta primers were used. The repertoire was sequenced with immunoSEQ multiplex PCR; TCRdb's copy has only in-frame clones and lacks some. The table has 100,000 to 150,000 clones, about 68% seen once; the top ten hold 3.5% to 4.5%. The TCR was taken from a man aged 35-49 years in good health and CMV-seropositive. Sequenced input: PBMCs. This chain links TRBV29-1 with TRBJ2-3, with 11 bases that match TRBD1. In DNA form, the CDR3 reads TGCAGCGTTAGAGCCGGGACAGGGGGGATAGATACGCAGTATTTT. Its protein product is CSVRAGTGGIDTQYF.